The entry below describes one T cell receptor beta chain. As originally analysed: For nucleated cells, counts were estimated from reference gene primer amplification. Sequenced by immunoSEQ multiplex PCR; TCRdb stores in-frame clones only, minus some. V and J calls and clone size come straight from that table; D and trimming were deduced from the DNA. The table lists around 200,000 clones, 75% to 85% of them singletons, with 6.5% to 9% in the top ten. The record originates from a study of blood T cell repertoires in COVID-19. About the study: The analysed material was cDNA or gDNA that came from T cells, B-cell-depleted T cells, or PBMCs.

V lost 3 bases, J lost 4 bases, and 13 bases lay in between. Germline assignment: CDR1 SQVTM and CDR2 ANQGSEA. The CDR3 sequence is 13 residues long. Participant-given clinical history determined each cohort assignment. The sequencing input was PBMCs or T cells enriched from blood (not recorded which). This TCR was recovered from a woman aged 40 to 49 with acute COVID-19. The rearrangement uses TRBV29-1 and TRBJ2-7, with D tentatively TRBD2 (6 bases). The DNA of the CDR3 is TGCAGCGTTGACCAAGCGGAGGGGTACGAGCAGTACTTC. Protein: CSVDQAEGYEQYF.